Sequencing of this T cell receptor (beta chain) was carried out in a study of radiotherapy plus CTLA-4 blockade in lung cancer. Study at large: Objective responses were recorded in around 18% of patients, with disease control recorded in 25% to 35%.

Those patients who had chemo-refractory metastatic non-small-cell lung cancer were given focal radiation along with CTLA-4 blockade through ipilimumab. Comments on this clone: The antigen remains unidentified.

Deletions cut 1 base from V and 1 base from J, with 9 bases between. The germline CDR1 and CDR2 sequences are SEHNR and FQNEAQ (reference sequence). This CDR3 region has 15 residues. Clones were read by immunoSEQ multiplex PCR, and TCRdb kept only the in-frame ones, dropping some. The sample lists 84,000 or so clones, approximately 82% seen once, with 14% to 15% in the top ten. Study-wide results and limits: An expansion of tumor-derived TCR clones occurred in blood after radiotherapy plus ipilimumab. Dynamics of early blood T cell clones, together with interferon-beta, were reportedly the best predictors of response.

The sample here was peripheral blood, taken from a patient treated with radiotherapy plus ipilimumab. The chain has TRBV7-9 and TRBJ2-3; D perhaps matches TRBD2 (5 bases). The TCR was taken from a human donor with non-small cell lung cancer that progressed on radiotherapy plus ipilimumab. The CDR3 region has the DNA TGTGCCAGCAGCTTAGTGAGTAGCGGCACAGATACGCAGTATTTT. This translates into CASSLVSSGTDTQYF.